This T cell receptor beta chain was observed in a study of blood T cell repertoires in COVID-19. Study-level information: Sites in the United States, Italy and Spain provided acute and convalescent COVID-19 samples. Sample material is recorded as cDNA or gDNA derived from T cells, B-cell-depleted T cells, or PBMCs.

This clone was counted once. Authors' methods: Reference gene primer amplification gave estimated nucleated cell counts. The table came from immunoSEQ multiplex PCR; TCRdb's copy has only in-frame clones and leaves some out. For V, J and clone size, that table is used; D and trimming come from the DNA. The sample includes about 160,000 clones, roughly 81% of them seen just once. The CDR3 totals 14 residues. The junction had 2 bases not matched to a gene; V was cut back by 0 bases and J by 4 bases. CDR1 and CDR2 (germline): SGHKS, YYEKEE (reference sequence). The sample taken for sequencing was peripheral blood. The sequence was collected from a man in his forties with acute or convalescent COVID-19. The chain is built from TRBV5-5 and TRBJ2-3, with 7 bases that match TRBD1. The DNA for the CDR3 is TGTGCCAGCAGCTTGGGTGGACAGGCAGATACGCAGTATTTT. As protein: CASSLGGQADTQYF.